Many counts were recorded for the clone carrying this T cell receptor beta chain. The data belong to a study of human T cells and chemical hapten exposure. Study in general: For the roughly 25-week duration of the study, patients were given weekly doses of diphenylcyclopropenone on the scalp.

Specified time point: pre-sensitization, week 0. The treatment was: therapeutic diphenylcyclopropenone sensitization with weekly scalp DPC. Alopecia patients deemed DPC-suitable, aged 18 to 70, excluding pregnancy. MiXCR was run by TCRdb on the RACE reads, yielding one entry per CDR3 protein. The table records more than 80,000 distinct CDR3 sequences, around 12% of them present only once. Germline assignment: CDR1 SGHTA and CDR2 FQGNSA. V shed 5 bases and J 2 bases; nucleotides not matched to a gene: 3. The CDR3 covers 14 residues. The TCR comes from a woman aged 50 to 60 with alopecia areata. Some clones in this sample may be carry-over from other donors' samples. V usage is TRBV7-2 and J usage is TRBJ2-4; 7 bases align to TRBD1. The specimen was whole blood, collected in connection with sensitization to the hapten diphenylcyclopropenone (DPC). CDR3 sequence: CASSPGGPKNIQYF. The CDR3 region has the DNA TGTGCCAGCAGCCCAGGGGGTCCCAAAAACATTCAGTACTTC. The whole variable domain, remainder taken from reference TRBV7-2 and TRBJ2-4, is GAGVSQSPSNKVTEKGKDVELRCDPISGHTALYWYRQSLGQGLEFLIYFQGNSAPDKSGLPSDRFSAERTGGSVSTLTIQRTQQEDSAVYLCASSPGGPKNIQYFGAGTRLSVL.